These T cell receptor beta chains were read from a single sample in a study of T cells in localized non-small cell lung cancer. Profiled with immunoSEQ multiplex PCR; TCRdb holds only in-frame clones, not every one. This repertoire shows around 2,400 clones, 21% found once; its top ten account for approximately 12%. Sample: lung tumor tissue, taken before any cancer treatment. Receptor source: a man between 40 and 69 years old with stage I lung adenocarcinoma. Each CDR3 is given with its conserved first and last residue. A D gene is named only where the DNA matches it firmly. A clone size is listed for some rows: how often the clone was seen (once, few, many), or a class if it is expanded.

len	j_gene	abundance	v_gene	d_gene	CDR3nt	CDR3aa
13	TRBJ2-7	few	TRBV6-8	NA	TGTGCCAGCAGTTACTACCCAGGAAACGAGCAGTACTTC	CASSYYPGNEQYF
16	TRBJ2-3	few	TRBV28	TRBD2	TGTGCCAGCAGGTCGGCTAGCGGGAGGCCCCAAGATACGCAGTATTTT	CASRSASGRPQDTQYF
14	TRBJ2-2	medium-sized	TRBV11-3	TRBD2	TGTGCCAGCAGCCCTAGCGGGGTCACCGGGGAGCTGTTTTTT	CASSPSGVTGELFF
14	TRBJ2-2	NA	TRBV11-3	TRBD2	TGTGCCAGCAGCTTGCGGGGGGGCACCGGGGAGCTGTTTTTT	CASSLRGGTGELFF
16	TRBJ2-3	few	TRBV6-8	NA	TGTGCCAGCAGAAAAATTATCCTGGGAAACACAGATACGCAGTATTTT	CASRKIILGNTDTQYF
12	TRBJ1-1	NA	TRBV9	NA	TGTGCCAGCAGTGCTGATCAGGGCATAGCTTTCTTT	CASSADQGIAFF
14	TRBJ1-5	NA	TRBV6-8	NA	TGTGCCAGCGCGACCTTCGATAGCAATCAGCCCCAGCATTTT	CASATFDSNQPQHF
16	TRBJ2-3	few	TRBV28	TRBD2	TGTGCCAGCAGTTCGTCTAGCGGGACTGGCACAGATACGCAGTATTTT	CASSSSSGTGTDTQYF
16	TRBJ2-7	NA	TRBV11-3	TRBD1	TGTGCCAGCAGCCTAACAGGGGGCCTTTCGCCCTACGAGCAGTACTTC	CASSLTGGLSPYEQYF
15	TRBJ1-1	few	TRBV6-8	NA	TGTGCCAGCAGCCCCGTCCCAGGGGTGAGCACTGAAGCTTTCTTT	CASSPVPGVSTEAFF
17	TRBJ2-3	large	TRBV11-3	TRBD2	TGTGCCAGCAGCTTAGAATTGGGAGGGCCATTAACAGATACGCAGTATTTT	CASSLELGGPLTDTQYF
14	TRBJ2-7	NA	TRBV28	TRBD1	TGTGCCAGCTCCCGGGACAGGGACTCCTACGAGCAGTACTTC	CASSRDRDSYEQYF
16	TRBJ2-5	NA	TRBV19	NA	TGTGCCAGTAGTATAGATGGGGAGGGGGGCCAAGAGACCCAGTACTTC	CASSIDGEGGQETQYF
15	TRBJ2-7	few	TRBV2	NA	TGTGCCAGCAGTGAAGGCGAATTTAGGCGGTACGAGCAGTACTTC	CASSEGEFRRYEQYF
16	TRBJ2-1	NA	TRBV11-3	NA	TGTGCCAGCAGCTTGTTCGACCAGTTGGAATACAATGAGCAGTTCTTC	CASSLFDQLEYNEQFF